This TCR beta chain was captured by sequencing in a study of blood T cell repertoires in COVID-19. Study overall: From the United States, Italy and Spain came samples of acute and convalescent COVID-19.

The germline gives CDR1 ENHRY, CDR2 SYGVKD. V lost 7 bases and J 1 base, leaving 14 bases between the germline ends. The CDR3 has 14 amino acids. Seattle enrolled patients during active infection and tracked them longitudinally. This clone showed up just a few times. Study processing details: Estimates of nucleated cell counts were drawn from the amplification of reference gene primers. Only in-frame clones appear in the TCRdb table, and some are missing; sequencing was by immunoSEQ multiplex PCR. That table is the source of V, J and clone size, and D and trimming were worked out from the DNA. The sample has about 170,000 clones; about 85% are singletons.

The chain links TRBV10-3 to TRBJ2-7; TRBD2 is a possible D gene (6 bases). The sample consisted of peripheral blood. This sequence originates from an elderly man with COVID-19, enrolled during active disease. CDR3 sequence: CAIKPGLISYEQYF. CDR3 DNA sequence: TGTGCCATCAAGCCGGGACTGATATCCTACGAGCAGTACTTC.